Shown below are 19 T cell receptor beta chains from a single sample sequenced in a study of cytomegalovirus exposure and HLA in healthy donors. The method was immunoSEQ multiplex PCR; TCRdb's version includes in-frame clones alone and lacks a portion of them. The table includes 85,000 to 130,000 clones, about nine tenths detected once. Material: PBMCs. The source is a woman aged 18-29 years in good health and CMV-seropositive.

The V and J genes are TRBV2 and TRBJ1-5, with D possibly TRBD1 on 6 matching bases. Germline CDR1 SNHLY, CDR2 FYNNEI. The CDR3 extends over 14 amino acids. Trimming left V 5 bases short and J 6 bases short, with 14 bases between. The CDR3 coding sequence is TGTGCCAGCAGTAGTCAAGGGGGGGTTCAGCCCCAGCATTTT. It specifies CASSSQGGVQPQHF.

The gene calls are TRBV7-9 and TRBJ2-5; TRBD1 aligns across 7 bases. The V and J ends lost 5 bases and 2 bases, in that order; junction bases with no gene match: 11. Germline CDR1 is SEHNR and CDR2 is FQNEAQ (reference sequence). The CDR3 has 16 residues. CDR3 protein: CASSKRDRALQETQYF. In DNA form, the CDR3 reads TGTGCCAGCAGCAAAAGGGACAGAGCCCTACAAGAGACCCAGTACTTC. Filled out from reference TRBV7-9 and TRBJ2-5, the complete variable domain reads DTGVSQNPRHKITKRGQNVTFRCDPISEHNRLYWYRQTLGQGPEFLTYFQNEAQLEKSRLLSDRFSAERPKGSFSTLEIQRTEQGDSAMYLCASSKRDRALQETQYFGPGTRLLVL.

The chain combines TRBV28 with TRBJ1-1; no clear D. The V gene's germline CDR1 is MDHEN and CDR2 SYDVKM. The CDR3 loop spans 15 amino acids. V was cut by 5 bases and J by 3 bases, with 16 bases left in between. CDR3 coding DNA: TGTGCCAGCAGTCCTGCAGGCACGATGGACACTGAAGCTTTCTTT. Its translation is CASSPAGTMDTEAFF.

The chain recombines TRBV12-5 with TRBJ2-1, with a possible D match to TRBD2 (5 bases). Between the trimmed V and J ends, which lost 1 base and 0 bases, there was a span of 10 bases. The length of the CDR3 is 16 residues. Germline loops: CDR1 LGHNT, CDR2 FRNRAP. The CDR3 DNA reads as TGTGCTAGTGGTTTGGGGCGGGCGAGCTCCTACAATGAGCAGTTCTTC. It yields the protein CASGLGRASSYNEQFF.

The chain joins TRBV27 to TRBJ1-1, with TRBD1 matching over 8 bases. J was trimmed by 3 bases and V by 7 bases; bases with no gene match: 10. From germline, CDR1 is MNHEY and CDR2 SMNVEV (reference sequence). The CDR3 is made up of 15 amino acids. DNA for the CDR3: TGTGCCAGCAAAAAACGGACACAGGGGGACACTGAAGCTTTCTTT. This codes for CASKKRTQGDTEAFF.

This clone came up once. Because the CDR3's place on the DNA is in doubt, the DNA is left out and the CDR3 is given as listed by TCRdb. The chain joins TRBV27 to TRBJ2-7; no check of the table's D call, TRBD2, against the DNA was made. The CDR3 spans 13 amino acids, including both terminal residues. The germline gives CDR1 MNHEY, CDR2 SMNVEV (reference sequence). The CDR3 reads CASSILAGAEQYV.

The V gene is TRBV29-1, the J gene TRBJ2-5, with a tentative D call TRBD2 (6 bases). This CDR3 contains 14 residues. The V end was cut by 4 bases, the J end by 2 bases, with 14 bases between. In germline, CDR1 is SQVTM, CDR2 ANQGSEA. CDR3 residues: CSVGHLGLQETQYF. For the CDR3, the DNA is TGCAGCGTTGGTCATCTGGGACTGCAAGAGACCCAGTACTTC.

The gene calls are TRBV2 and TRBJ2-4, with a tentative D call TRBD1 (5 bases). With 7 bases removed from V and 1 base from J, the gap between germline ends came to 14 bases. This CDR3 is built from 15 residues. Germline V lookup: CDR1 SNHLY, CDR2 FYNNEI. CDR3 coding DNA: TGTGCCAGCAATCCACCCCCAGGGGCCAAAAACATTCAGTACTTC. Protein sequence: CASNPPPGAKNIQYF.

The rearrangement uses TRBV6-5 and TRBJ2-7; 7 nucleotides agree with TRBD1. V gave up 2 bases and J gave up 7 bases; unmatched junction bases: 8. This CDR3 spans 14 amino acids. CDR1 and CDR2 (germline): MNHEY, SVGAGI. The CDR3 DNA is TGTGCCAGCAGTTACGGGACAGAGTACGGGGAGCAGTACTTC. Its translation: CASSYGTEYGEQYF.

The chain uses TRBV27 and TRBJ2-3; D might be TRBD2 (6 bases). This CDR3 comprises 16 residues. From germline, CDR1 is MNHEY and CDR2 SMNVEV (reference sequence). V was shortened by 5 bases and J by 0 bases, with 15 bases between the two germline ends. CDR3 nucleotides: TGTGCCAGCAGTCCACGGCGGGACGGTAGCACAGATACGCAGTATTTT. Its translation: CASSPRRDGSTDTQYF.

The CDR3 region has the DNA TGTGCCACCAGCCCGGACCGGGACAGCACCTACGAGCAGTACGTC. Translating it yields CATSPDRDSTYEQYV. The chain recombines TRBV15 with TRBJ2-7, with 7 positions matching TRBD1. With 5 bases clipped from V and 2 bases from J, the junction kept 9 bases outside the gene matches. Per germline, CDR1 LNHNV and CDR2 YYDKDF (reference sequence). This CDR3 region has 15 residues.

The gene calls are TRBV5-4 and TRBJ2-2; tentatively, D is TRBD1 (5 bases). Trimming pared 4 bases from V and 2 bases from J, leaving 15 bases between. The CDR3 runs 16 residues. CDR1 and CDR2 from the germline V gene are SGHNT and YYREEE (reference sequence). The DNA for the CDR3 is TGTGCCAGCAGCAAAGACAGTACTTTTAACACCGGGGAGCTGTTTTTT. This translates into CASSKDSTFNTGELFF.

The chain is built from TRBV30 and TRBJ1-4; D unresolved. Trimming cost V 3 bases and J 7 bases, with 18 bases left between them. CDR1 and CDR2 (germline): GTSNPN, SVGIG (reference sequence). The CDR3 is 15 amino acids. The CDR3 region has the DNA TGTGCCTGGAGGTTATCGGGAGGTAGCGGTGAAAAACTGTTTTTT. This translates into CAWRLSGGSGEKLFF.

This chain joins TRBV6-1 and TRBJ1-5; tentative D call: TRBD1 (6 bases). Looked up from germline, CDR1 is MNHNS and CDR2 is SASEGT. The length of the CDR3 is 15 residues. Trimming pared 5 bases from V and 0 bases from J, leaving 11 bases between. In DNA, the CDR3 is TGTGCCAGCAGTATCTCGACAGGTAGCAATCAGCCCCAGCATTTT. Amino acids: CASSISTGSNQPQHF.

This clone occurred a few times. This rearrangement joins TRBV5-6 to TRBJ2-7; 7 nucleotides match TRBD1. Germline V gives CDR1 SGHDT, CDR2 YYEEEE. The CDR3 is made up of 14 amino acids. The J segment lost 2 bases and the V segment lost 0 bases, leaving 2 bases of the junction unmatched. CDR3 loop: CASSLGQGPYEQYV. In DNA, the CDR3 is TGTGCCAGCAGCTTGGGACAGGGTCCCTACGAGCAGTACGTC.

The chain recombines TRBV7-8 with TRBJ1-1; D is unresolved. V was clipped by 5 bases and J by 4 bases, with 14 bases between them. The CDR3 has 14 residues. Looked up from germline, CDR1 is SGHVS and CDR2 is FQNEAQ. The CDR3: CASSVTDYVTEAFF. In DNA, the CDR3 is TGTGCCAGCAGCGTAACAGATTACGTCACTGAAGCTTTCTTT. Combining the CDR3 with reference TRBV7-8 and TRBJ1-1 gives the whole variable domain GAGVSQSPRYKVAKRGQDVALRCDPISGHVSLFWYQQALGQGPEFLTYFQNEAQLDKSGLPSDRFFAERPEGSVSTLKIQRTQQEDSAVYLCASSVTDYVTEAFFGQGTRLTVV.

This CDR3 reads CASSPLPGRGYGYTF. Written as DNA, the CDR3 is TGTGCCAGCAGTCCCCTACCGGGCCGGGGCTATGGCTACACCTTC. V and J are TRBV28 and TRBJ1-2; D remains ambiguous. Germline CDR1 MDHEN, CDR2 SYDVKM. Trimming pared 5 bases from V and 4 bases from J, leaving 17 bases between. The CDR3 contains 15 residues.

This clone was recorded only once. The chain joins TRBV5-1 to TRBJ1-3, with D unresolved. CDR3 size: 14 residues. Trimming removed 5 bases from V and 0 bases from J, with 9 bases in between. Germline CDR1 is SGHRS and CDR2 is YFSETQ. This CDR3 reads CASSVGNSGNTIYF. In nucleotides, the CDR3 is TGCGCCAGCAGTGTGGGCAACTCTGGAAACACCATATATTTT. Together with reference TRBV5-1 and TRBJ1-3, the CDR3 gives the full variable domain: KAGVTQTPRYLIKTRGQQVTLSCSPISGHRSVSWYQQTPGQGLQFLFEYFSETQRNKGNFPGRFSGRQFSNSRSEMNVSTLELGDSALYLCASSVGNSGNTIYFGEGSWLTVV.

A few counts support this clone. DNA for the CDR3: TGTGCCAGCAGCTTGGAAAGGGGAGGGAATTCACCCCTCCACTTT. Translating it yields CASSLERGGNSPLHF. The chain recombines TRBV5-6 with TRBJ1-6, with D possibly matching TRBD1 (5 bases). Trimming cost V 0 bases and J 7 bases, with 11 bases left between them. The CDR3 runs to 15 residues. The germline V gene has CDR1 SGHDT and CDR2 YYEEEE.